One sample yielded the 17 T cell receptor beta chains listed below, sequenced in a study of cytomegalovirus exposure and HLA in healthy donors (dated by TCRdb to 2016 to 2017). The method was the immunoSEQ multiplex PCR assay. For the multiplex PCR, a mixture combining 60 forward primers for TCR Vbeta segments and 13 reverse primers for TCR Jbeta segments was used. The table comes from immuneACCESS by way of TCRdb, which keeps in-frame sequences with V and J called. Part of the clones is missing from these tables; in studies checked, under half for an unresolved V gene and the rest for unknown reasons. The sample yields about 89,000 clones; around 77% were counted once. Of the sample, about 3.8% falls within the top ten clones. Sequencing was performed on PBMCs. The receptor set was obtained from a man in his thirties or forties in good health and CMV-seronegative.

The chain employs TRBV10-3 and TRBJ1-1, with a weak D call TRBD1 (6 bases). Trimming removed 10 bases from V and 4 bases from J, with 16 bases in between. The CDR3 totals 13 residues. In germline, CDR1 is ENHRY, CDR2 SYGVKD. This CDR3 reads CATQKDRSTEAFF. The CDR3 DNA is TGTGCCACCCAAAAGGACAGATCCACTGAAGCTTTCTTT.

The V and J genes are TRBV15 and TRBJ2-3; possible D gene TRBD1, 6 bases. Germline V CDR1 and CDR2: LNHNV, YYDKDF (reference sequence). V gave up 4 bases and J gave up 7 bases, with 12 bases separating them. This CDR3 is built from 13 residues. In DNA, the CDR3 is TGTGCCACCAGCACAAGAAGGGGGAATACGCAGTATTTT. As protein: CATSTRRGNTQYF.

The chain uses TRBV6-1 and TRBJ1-1; weak D call: TRBD1 (5 bases). Trimming stripped 5 bases from V and 1 base from J, with 11 bases between. Germline V gives CDR1 MNHNS, CDR2 SASEGT. This CDR3 has 14 amino acids. In DNA, the CDR3 is TGTGCCAGCAGTCCGCGGGGGGAGAACACTGAAGCTTTCTTT. This encodes CASSPRGENTEAFF.

The CDR3 sequence: CASSDDSTNYGYTF. The DNA for the CDR3 is TGTGCCAGCTCAGACGACAGTACTAACTATGGCTACACCTTC. This sequence joins TRBV18 and TRBJ1-2; weak D call: TRBD1 (5 bases). V lost 5 bases, J lost 0 bases, and 10 bases lay in between. Germline CDR1 and CDR2: KGHSH and LQKENI. This CDR3 has 14 residues.

The gene calls are TRBV5-1 and TRBJ2-1; tentative D call: TRBD2 (5 bases). The V end was cut by 4 bases, the J end by 7 bases, with 15 bases between. The CDR3 totals 14 residues. In germline, CDR1 is SGHRS, CDR2 YFSETQ. The CDR3 DNA sequence: TGCGCCAGCAGCCCGAGGGCCGTGTTTAATGAGCAGTTCTTC. It is translated as CASSPRAVFNEQFF.

The genes are TRBV9 and TRBJ1-6, with D possibly TRBD1 on 6 matching bases. The CDR3 extends over 15 amino acids. Trimming shortened V by 0 bases and J by 5 bases, and 9 bases separated the two germline ends. Germline CDR1 is SGDLS and CDR2 is YYNGEE. DNA for the CDR3: TGTGCCAGCAGCGTAGGACAGGCGAATAATTCACCCCTCCACTTT. Residues: CASSVGQANNSPLHF.

CDR3 in DNA: TGCAGCGTCGCGACACTCCGCTATGGCTACACCTTC. Protein sequence: CSVATLRYGYTF. This chain uses TRBV29-1 with TRBJ1-2; the D is unclear. The CDR3 runs 12 residues. V was clipped by 6 bases and J by 4 bases, with 12 bases between them. Germline V gene sequence: CDR1 SQVTM, CDR2 ANQGSEA.

The V gene is TRBV19, the J gene TRBJ1-5, with D possibly matching TRBD1 (5 bases). Germline V gene lookup returns CDR1 LNHDA and CDR2 SQIVND (reference sequence). Trimming took off 1 base at V and 3 bases at J, with 13 bases between the two ends. There are 16 residues in the CDR3. CDR3 in DNA: TGTGCCAGTAGTATAGGTAGACAGACTTTCAATCAGCCCCAGCATTTT. It is translated as CASSIGRQTFNQPQHF. The variable domain in full, with the rest retrieved from reference TRBV19 and TRBJ1-5, is DGGITQSPKYLFRKEGQNVTLSCEQNLNHDAMYWYRQDPGQGLRLIYYSQIVNDFQKGDIAEGYSVSREKKESFPLTVTSAQKNPTAFYLCASSIGRQTFNQPQHFGDGTRLSIL.

This clone showed up just once. The chain has TRBV7-2 and TRBJ1-5; TRBD1 matches 10 bases. The J segment lost 0 bases and the V segment lost 5 bases, leaving 7 bases of the junction unmatched. Germline V gene data show CDR1 as SGHTA and CDR2 as FQGNSA. The CDR3 sequence is 17 residues long. CDR3 sequence: CASSLGQGFGSNQPQHF. CDR3 nucleotide sequence: TGTGCCAGCAGCCTGGGACAGGGGTTCGGTAGCAATCAGCCCCAGCATTTT. Combining the CDR3 with reference TRBV7-2 and TRBJ1-5 gives the whole variable domain GAGVSQSPSNKVTEKGKDVELRCDPISGHTALYWYRQSLGQGLEFLIYFQGNSAPDKSGLPSDRFSAERTGGSVSTLTIQRTQQEDSAVYLCASSLGQGFGSNQPQHFGDGTRLSIL.

This clone has just a few counts. V and J are TRBV28 and TRBJ1-1, with D unresolved. V was trimmed by 5 bases and J by 1 base, leaving 11 bases between them. The CDR3 runs to 14 residues. Germline V gene data show CDR1 as MDHEN and CDR2 as SYDVKM. For the CDR3, the DNA is TGTGCCAGCAGTCCCTACCTAGAGAACACTGAAGCTTTCTTT. Translated: CASSPYLENTEAFF.

In this sample, this clone turned up once. The J gene is TRBJ2-3, the V gene TRBV5-1; D possibly corresponds to TRBD1 (5 bases). The ends were cut back, 0 bases at V and 0 bases at J, with 14 bases in the middle. Per the germline V gene, CDR1 is SGHRS and CDR2 is YFSETQ. The CDR3 covers 17 residues. The CDR3 coding sequence is TGCGCCAGCAGCTTGGGGACAAGGAATCCTAGCACAGATACGCAGTATTTT. Residues: CASSLGTRNPSTDTQYF.

This chain links TRBV6-5 with TRBJ1-1; D may be TRBD1 (5 bases). Germline lookup yields CDR1 MNHEY and CDR2 SVGAGI. V was shortened by 5 bases and J by 1 base, with 8 bases between the two germline ends. The CDR3 loop spans 13 amino acids. The DNA for the CDR3 is TGTGCCAGCAGTGACAGATGGAACACTGAAGCTTTCTTT. It translates to CASSDRWNTEAFF.

This CDR3 is CASSRRALAGESTEAFF. CDR3 coding DNA: TGTGCCAGCAGCCGGCGGGCCCTTGCAGGGGAGAGCACTGAAGCTTTCTTT. The chain couples TRBV11-2 to TRBJ1-1, with D perhaps matching TRBD1 (6 bases). CDR3 size: 17 residues. CDR1 is SGHAT and CDR2 is FQNNGV in the germline V gene. V dropped 5 bases and J dropped 4 bases, with 23 bases sitting between them.

The chain employs TRBV5-6 and TRBJ2-1; D gene uncertain. Trimming pared 0 bases from V and 5 bases from J, leaving 12 bases between. The CDR3 sequence is 15 residues long. The V gene's germline CDR1 is SGHDT and CDR2 YYEEEE. CDR3 amino acids: CASSLGWALNNEQFF. The CDR3 DNA reads as TGTGCCAGCAGCTTGGGGTGGGCACTTAACAATGAGCAGTTCTTC.

The genes are TRBV9 and TRBJ2-1, with 9 bases lining up with TRBD2. Trimming removed 7 bases from V and 8 bases from J; junction bases left unmatched: 10. CDR1 is SGDLS and CDR2 is YYNGEE in the germline V gene. The CDR3 covers 14 residues. As DNA, the CDR3 is TGTGCCAGCGTAGCGGGAGTGGGCGGCGATGAGCAGTTCTTC. Translation gives CASVAGVGGDEQFF.

This clone was seen only a few times. A single base is all that separates this from a far larger clone, so a read error is likely. This chain connects TRBV10-1 to TRBJ1-2, with 7 positions matching TRBD1. V was pared by 10 bases and J by 6 bases, with 5 bases of the junction left unmatched. The CDR3 runs to 11 residues. Germline CDR1 is WNHNN and CDR2 is SYGVQD (reference sequence). The CDR3 DNA sequence: TGCGCCATCGACAGGGAGAATGGCTACACCTTC. As protein: CAIDRENGYTF.

Concerning this clone: The junction does not match germline at one end; this may be a read error. The CDR3 reads CASSSAGSREQYF. The CDR3 DNA is TGTGCTAGCAGCTCAGCAGGGAGTCGCGAGCAGTACTTC. The V call is TRBV7-7, the J call TRBJ2-7, with D perhaps TRBD1 or TRBD2 (5 bases each). The germline gives CDR1 SSHAT, CDR2 FNYEAQ (reference sequence). There are 13 residues in the CDR3.